Each of the 31 T cell receptor beta chains below was sequenced from the same sample in a study of blood T cell repertoires in COVID-19. Assay used: immunoSEQ multiplex PCR; TCRdb lists only in-frame clones, some missing. The sample records about 460,000 clones, 88% being singletons. Sequencing was performed on PBMCs or T cells enriched from blood (not recorded which). The receptor set was obtained from a woman aged 60 to 75 who had recovered from COVID-19.

The chain combines TRBV30 with TRBJ2-3; 8 bases map to TRBD2. This CDR3 is 14 amino acids long. The germline gives CDR1 GTSNPN, CDR2 SVGIG (reference sequence). V lost 2 bases to trimming and J lost 8 bases; unmatched junction nucleotides: 9. The CDR3 DNA sequence: TGTGCCTGGAGTCTCGCGGGGGGTCTCAGTACGCAGTATTTT. Its protein is CAWSLAGGLSTQYF.

This clone was observed a single time. Here the CDR3 DNA reads TGTGCCAGCACCACCGCCGGGGTCACCTACGAGCAGTACTTC. Translating gives CASTTAGVTYEQYF. This chain uses TRBV2 with TRBJ2-7; possibly TRBD2 for D (5 bases). The CDR3 is 14 amino acids. Looked up from germline, CDR1 is SNHLY and CDR2 is FYNNEI. The V gene lost 7 bases and the J gene lost 2 bases, with 15 bases spanning the gap.

The chain is built from TRBV9 and TRBJ2-7, with D possibly TRBD1 on 6 matching bases. The CDR3 runs 15 residues. Germline loops: CDR1 SGDLS, CDR2 YYNGEE. V gave up 0 bases and J gave up 2 bases, with 12 bases separating them. The CDR3: CASSVVAGATYEQYF. The CDR3 DNA is TGTGCCAGCAGCGTAGTGGCAGGGGCCACCTACGAGCAGTACTTC.

The chain joins TRBV5-4 to TRBJ2-1, with D possibly being TRBD2 (6 bases). Between the trimmed V and J ends, which lost 3 bases and 2 bases, there was a span of 9 bases. The CDR3 contains 14 residues. CDR1 is SGHNT and CDR2 is YYREEE in the germline V gene (reference sequence). The CDR3 spells CASSSRGTYNEQFF. DNA of the CDR3: TGTGCCAGCAGCTCCCGGGGGACCTACAATGAGCAGTTCTTC.

The chain joins TRBV14 to TRBJ2-2, with a weak D call TRBD1 (5 bases). There are 16 residues in the CDR3. V lost 3 bases to trimming and J lost 5 bases, with 16 bases between them. CDR1 is SGHDN, CDR2 FVKESK, per germline. The DNA of the CDR3 is TGTGCCAGCAGCCATTACCAGGGAAGTGGGACCGGGGAGCTGTTTTTT. Encoded protein: CASSHYQGSGTGELFF.

This chain connects TRBV3-1 (or the pseudogene TRBV3-2) to TRBJ1-1; tentatively, D is TRBD1 (5 bases). Per the germline V gene, CDR1 is LGHDT and CDR2 is YNNKEL (reference sequence). The CDR3 is 15 residues long. Trimming pared 2 bases from V and 12 bases from J, leaving 22 bases between. CDR3 region: CASSQFIVTGGEPFF. The CDR3 DNA is TGTGCCAGCAGCCAATTTATCGTCACAGGCGGAGAACCTTTCTTT.

This chain connects TRBV9 to TRBJ2-3, with 11 bases aligning to TRBD2. This CDR3 region has 15 residues. V lost 2 bases and J lost 3; bases outside the gene matches: 2. Germline V gives CDR1 SGDLS, CDR2 YYNGEE. In DNA form, the CDR3 reads TGTGCCAGCAGCGTGGCTAGCGGGGGGACAGATACGCAGTATTTT. Its translation is CASSVASGGTDTQYF.

This chain links TRBV2 with TRBJ1-2; weak D call: TRBD1 (6 bases). Germline CDR1 is SNHLY and CDR2 is FYNNEI. The CDR3 has 17 residues. The ends were cut back, 10 bases at V and 4 bases at J, with 28 bases in the middle. CDR3 sequence: CAINKGGVGGPSYGYTF. CDR3 nucleotide sequence: TGTGCCATCAATAAAGGGGGAGTAGGAGGTCCGTCCTATGGCTACACCTTC.

V gene TRBV11-3 combines with J gene TRBJ1-1; TRBD1 might be the D (5 bases). The CDR3 is made up of 11 amino acids. Trimming took 4 bases from V and 11 from J, leaving 11 bases between them. Germline lookup yields CDR1 SGHNT and CDR2 YENEEA. CDR3 DNA: TGTGCCAGCAGCTCTCGCGGGGCGGCTTTCTTT. Its translation: CASSSRGAAFF.

The chain uses TRBV7-6 and TRBJ2-3, with 7 positions matching TRBD1. Germline CDR1 reads SGHVS; CDR2 reads FNYEAQ. The trim removed 5 bases at V and 2 bases at J, leaving 4 bases unmatched. This CDR3 is built from 14 residues. The CDR3 DNA follows: TGTGCCAGCAGCCCGACAGGGCTCACAGATACGCAGTATTTT. It codes for CASSPTGLTDTQYF.

This clone showed up just a few times. The rearrangement joins TRBV4-1 to TRBJ1-2; TRBD1 matches at 7 bases. In germline, CDR1 is MGHRA, CDR2 YSYEKL. V dropped 0 bases and J dropped 4; count of bases not matched to a gene: 8. The CDR3 extends over 16 amino acids. This CDR3 reads CASSQDWGRGVYGYTF. For the CDR3, the DNA is TGCGCCAGCAGCCAAGACTGGGGCAGGGGGGTCTATGGCTACACCTTC.

This clone was counted between two and nine times. The V gene is TRBV27, the J gene TRBJ1-1; D unclear. Trimming pared 2 bases from V and 0 bases from J, leaving 7 bases between. Germline V lookup: CDR1 MNHEY, CDR2 SMNVEV (reference sequence). This CDR3 contains 14 residues. Here the CDR3 reads CASSLARVNTEAFF. Here the CDR3 DNA reads TGTGCCAGCAGTTTAGCACGGGTGAACACTGAAGCTTTCTTT.

This chain links TRBV18 with TRBJ2-2; D not resolved. Germline assignment: CDR1 KGHSH and CDR2 LQKENI. This CDR3 region has 13 residues. V was cut by 2 bases and J by 3 bases, with 4 bases left in between. CDR3 sequence reads: CASSPEYTGELFF. The DNA of the CDR3 is TGTGCCAGCTCACCAGAGTACACCGGGGAGCTGTTTTTT.

The genes are TRBV4-1 and TRBJ1-1; 7 nucleotides line up with TRBD1. The CDR3 is 14 amino acids. V gave up 4 bases and J gave up 5 bases; unmatched junction bases: 7. Looked up from germline, CDR1 is MGHRA and CDR2 is YSYEKL. CDR3 sequence: CASSLAGTETEAFF. The CDR3 DNA reads TGCGCCAGCAGCCTCGCCGGGACAGAGACTGAAGCTTTCTTT.

This chain uses TRBV24-1 with TRBJ1-2; D remains ambiguous. Trimming removed 5 bases at V and 8 bases at J, with 11 bases between. CDR3 length: 12 residues. Germline loops: CDR1 KGHDR, CDR2 SFDVKD. CDR3 sequence (DNA): TGTGCCACCAGTGCCACCCTAGGCGGCTACACCTTC. Amino acids: CATSATLGGYTF.

Only a few counts were recorded for this clone. The chain joins TRBV5-1 to TRBJ2-7; weak D call: TRBD2 (5 bases). Germline lookup yields CDR1 SGHRS and CDR2 YFSETQ. The CDR3 has 14 residues. The V and J ends lost 5 bases and 2 bases respectively, with 14 bases between them. The DNA for the CDR3 is TGCGCCAGCAGGTTAGAGGGCCGTACCTACGAGCAGTACTTC. Amino acid sequence: CASRLEGRTYEQYF.

The genes are TRBV2 and TRBJ2-5, with D perhaps TRBD1 (7 bases). There are 14 residues in the CDR3. Germline V CDR1 and CDR2: SNHLY, FYNNEI. V was pared by 5 bases and J by 1 base, with 11 bases between. CDR3 nucleotides: TGTGCCAGCAGTAGCCAGGGGGGCCAAGAGACCCAGTACTTC. Its translation: CASSSQGGQETQYF.

The V and J genes are TRBV29-1 and TRBJ2-7; the D is unclear. Germline CDR1 SQVTM, CDR2 ANQGSEA. V was shortened by 8 bases and J by 6 bases, with 14 bases between the two germline ends. This CDR3 has 11 amino acids. In DNA, the CDR3 is TGCAGCATCCTAGGCCAAGGCGAGCAGTACTTC. It codes for CSILGQGEQYF.

The J gene is TRBJ2-7, the V gene TRBV3-1 (or the pseudogene TRBV3-2); perhaps TRBD1 as D (5 bases). V shed 5 bases and J shed 2 bases, with 13 bases lying between them. This CDR3 contains 14 residues. Looked up from germline, CDR1 is LGHDT and CDR2 is YNNKEL (reference sequence). The CDR3 here is CASSSSDRTYEQYV. As DNA, the CDR3 is TGTGCCAGCAGCTCCTCCGACAGAACCTACGAGCAGTACGTC.

The V and J genes are TRBV28 and TRBJ2-7; possibly TRBD1 for D (6 bases). V shed 6 bases and J shed 7 bases, with 19 bases lying between them. The germline CDR1 and CDR2 sequences are MDHEN and SYDVKM. There are 14 residues in the CDR3. CDR3: CASSSPARGWEQYV. CDR3 nucleotides: TGTGCCAGCAGCTCCCCAGCCAGGGGTTGGGAGCAGTACGTC.

The rearrangement links TRBV30 to TRBJ2-7; D gene ambiguous. Germline V gene sequence: CDR1 GTSNPN, CDR2 SVGIG (reference sequence). The CDR3 runs 13 residues. The V and J ends lost 2 bases and 3 bases respectively, with 11 bases between them. The CDR3 spells CAWSSGLDYEQYF. Written as DNA, the CDR3 is TGTGCCTGGAGTTCCGGCCTAGACTACGAGCAGTACTTC. Full variable domain (rest looked up from reference TRBV30 and TRBJ2-7): SQTIHQWPATLVQPVGSPLSLECTVEGTSNPNLYWYRQAAGRGLQLLFYSVGIGQISSEVPQNLSASRPQDRQFILSSKKLLLSDSGFYLCAWSSGLDYEQYFGPGTRLTVT.

V gene TRBV9 combines with J gene TRBJ2-5; 10 nucleotides agree with TRBD2. The V gene's germline CDR1 is SGDLS and CDR2 YYNGEE. V gave up 4 bases and J gave up 1 base; unmatched junction bases: 1. This CDR3 is built from 14 residues. CDR3 nucleotide sequence: TGTGCCAGCAGCACTAGCGGGGCCCAAGAGACCCAGTACTTC. Translating it yields CASSTSGAQETQYF.

V and J are TRBV7-8 and TRBJ1-3; D remains ambiguous. This CDR3 is 15 amino acids long. The germline V and J ends were trimmed by 1 base and 0 bases, with 7 bases remaining between them. CDR1 and CDR2 from the germline V gene are SGHVS and FQNEAQ. CDR3 sequence: CASSLGGSSGNTIYF. As DNA, the CDR3 is TGTGCCAGCAGCTTAGGTGGCAGCTCTGGAAACACCATATATTTT.

The chain employs TRBV2 and TRBJ2-2; 9 nucleotides match TRBD1. The CDR3 has 15 amino acids. The germline V gene encodes CDR1 SNHLY and CDR2 FYNNEI. Trimming cost V 7 bases and J 5 bases; bases outside gene matches: 8. The chain's CDR3 is CASIRGQGGTGELFF. The CDR3 bases are TGTGCCAGCATCCGGGGACAGGGAGGAACCGGGGAGCTGTTTTTT.

This sequence joins TRBV4-1 and TRBJ1-2; weak D call: TRBD1 (6 bases). This CDR3 is built from 19 residues. With 1 base removed from V and 5 bases from J, the gap between germline ends came to 26 bases. Looked up from germline, CDR1 is MGHRA and CDR2 is YSYEKL. CDR3 DNA sequence: TGCGCCAGCAGCCAAGGGCTACTCACCGAGACAGGCCAATTATATGGCTACACCTTC. Amino acids: CASSQGLLTETGQLYGYTF.

The rearrangement uses TRBV5-4 and TRBJ1-1; D not certain. The CDR3 totals 14 residues. Germline V gene lookup returns CDR1 SGHNT and CDR2 YYREEE (reference sequence). V lost 4 bases, J lost 3 bases, and 13 bases lay in between. CDR3 amino acids: CASSGSLRYTEAFF. CDR3 nucleotide sequence: TGTGCCAGCAGCGGGTCCTTGAGGTACACTGAAGCTTTCTTT.

Remarks on this clone: The sample contains more than one DNA sequence encoding this CDR3. The rearrangement uses TRBV3-1 (or the pseudogene TRBV3-2) and TRBJ2-3; 7 bases map to TRBD2. The CDR3 contains 14 residues. V gave up 1 base and J gave up 4 bases; unmatched junction bases: 2. CDR1 and CDR2 (germline): LGHDT, YNNKEL (reference sequence). The chain's CDR3 is CASSQGGGADTQYF. CDR3 DNA sequence: TGTGCCAGCAGCCAAGGCGGGGGAGCAGATACGCAGTATTTT.

V and J are TRBV4-1 and TRBJ1-2, with 7 bases matching TRBD1. There are 13 residues in the CDR3. Germline V gene data show CDR1 as MGHRA and CDR2 as YSYEKL. V was clipped by 4 bases and J by 4 bases; unmatched bases: 3. As DNA, the CDR3 is TGCGCCAGCAGCCCACAGGGGTTCTATGGCTACACCTTC. Protein product: CASSPQGFYGYTF.

The table lists this clone with a few counts. The chain recombines TRBV7-7 with TRBJ2-5; 7 nucleotides line up with TRBD1. Germline CDR1 SSHAT, CDR2 FNYEAQ (reference sequence). The CDR3 has 16 amino acids. V lost 1 base to trimming and J lost 5 bases; unmatched junction nucleotides: 10. CDR3 region: CASSLGITGDGETQYF. In DNA, the CDR3 is TGTGCCAGCAGCTTAGGGATTACAGGGGACGGCGAGACCCAGTACTTC.

V is TRBV3-1 (or the pseudogene TRBV3-2) and J is TRBJ1-5; D gene unclear. The germline CDR1 and CDR2 sequences are LGHDT and YNNKEL (reference sequence). The CDR3 has 14 residues. The V gene lost 1 base and the J gene lost 3 bases, with 7 bases spanning the gap. The CDR3 DNA is TGTGCCAGCAGCCAAGGGAGGGCCAATCAGCCCCAGCATTTT. This encodes CASSQGRANQPQHF.

The gene calls are TRBV7-2 and TRBJ1-2; 10 bases line up with TRBD1. Germline V lookup: CDR1 SGHTA, CDR2 FQGNSA. With V trimmed by 6 bases and J by 5 bases, 6 bases remained unmatched. The CDR3 length is 14 residues. This CDR3 reads CASRKRQGAYGYTF. CDR3 bases: TGTGCCAGCAGGAAACGACAGGGGGCATATGGCTACACCTTC. Variable domain in full (rest from reference TRBV7-2 and TRBJ1-2): GAGVSQSPSNKVTEKGKDVELRCDPISGHTALYWYRQSLGQGLEFLIYFQGNSAPDKSGLPSDRFSAERTGGSVSTLTIQRTQQEDSAVYLCASRKRQGAYGYTFGSGTRLTVV.